The 17 T cell receptor beta chains below were found in one sample sequenced in a study of cytomegalovirus exposure and HLA in healthy donors. The PCR made use of 60 Vbeta and 13 Jbeta primers. Sequenced by immunoSEQ multiplex PCR; TCRdb stores in-frame clones only, minus some. Counted here are some 190,000 clones, about 85% occurring once; the ten biggest clones make up approximately 0.98%. The specimen sequenced was PBMCs. These receptors came from a boy aged 2-15 years in good health and CMV-seronegative.

This clone has just a few counts. The chain couples TRBV5-6 to TRBJ1-5; TRBD1 agrees at 8 bases. CDR3 length: 15 amino acids. V gave up 3 bases and J gave up 4 bases; unmatched junction bases: 6. Germline CDR1 reads SGHDT; CDR2 reads YYEEEE. The CDR3 DNA sequence: TGTGCCAGCAGCTCGACAAGGACAGGGAATCAGCCCCAGCATTTT. This translates into CASSSTRTGNQPQHF. Full variable domain (missing parts from reference TRBV5-6 and TRBJ1-5): DAGVTQSPTHLIKTRGQQVTLRCSPKSGHDTVSWYQQALGQGPQFIFQYYEEEERQRGNFPDRFSGHQFPNYSSELNVNALLLGDSALYLCASSSTRTGNQPQHFGDGTRLSIL.

The chain recombines TRBV14 with TRBJ2-5, with 8 bases matching TRBD2. The CDR3 sequence is 16 residues long. Germline V gene lookup returns CDR1 SGHDN and CDR2 FVKESK. The junction had 8 bases not matched to a gene; V was cut back by 0 bases and J by 5 bases. CDR3 bases: TGTGCCAGCAGCCAAGAGGTAGCGGGGCCGCAGGAGACCCAGTACTTC. Amino acid sequence: CASSQEVAGPQETQYF. The full variable domain, rest sourced from reference TRBV14 and TRBJ2-5, is EAGVTQFPSHSVIEKGQTVTLRCDPISGHDNLYWYRRVMGKEIKFLLHFVKESKQDESGMPNNRFLAERTGGTYSTLKVQPAELEDSGVYFCASSQEVAGPQETQYFGPGTRLLVL.

This chain links TRBV23-1 with TRBJ2-1; the D is unclear. TRBV23-1 is given ORF status, its function remaining uncertain. This CDR3 has 15 amino acids. Trimming cost V 4 bases and J 5 bases, with 15 bases left between them. CDR3: CASSPIAPPDNEQFF. As DNA, the CDR3 is TGCGCCAGCAGTCCGATAGCCCCCCCGGACAATGAGCAGTTCTTC.

The chain is built from TRBV6-1 and TRBJ2-7, with D perhaps matching TRBD1 (8 bases). Germline V gene sequence: CDR1 MNHNS, CDR2 SASEGT. The CDR3 has 15 amino acids. Trimming left V 4 bases short and J 1 base short, with 14 bases between. The chain's CDR3 is CASSVGGTGSYEQYF. CDR3 nucleotide sequence: TGTGCCAGCAGTGTCGGGGGGACAGGATCCTACGAGCAGTACTTC.

The chain links TRBV9 to TRBJ2-3, with TRBD1 matching over 9 bases. Germline CDR1 is SGDLS and CDR2 is YYNGEE. V gave up 7 bases and J gave up 4 bases; unmatched junction bases: 7. This CDR3 is 14 amino acids long. CDR3 protein: CASVGTGRPDTQYF. The CDR3 nucleotides read TGTGCCAGCGTCGGGACAGGGAGGCCAGATACGCAGTATTTT. The whole variable domain, remainder taken from reference TRBV9 and TRBJ2-3, is DSGVTQTPKHLITATGQRVTLRCSPRSGDLSVYWYQQSLDQGLQFLIQYYNGEERAKGNILERFSAQQFPDLHSELNLSSLELGDSALYFCASVGTGRPDTQYFGPGTRLTVL.

This chain connects TRBV5-1 to TRBJ2-3; possible D gene TRBD2, 7 bases. Germline lookup yields CDR1 SGHRS and CDR2 YFSETQ. This CDR3 spans 15 amino acids. Trimming removed 4 bases at V and 5 bases at J, with 17 bases between. The CDR3 DNA follows: TGCGCCAGCAGCGGGGGGGCCCTCAAGGGAGATACGCAGTATTTT. Translated: CASSGGALKGDTQYF.

The chain couples TRBV19 to TRBJ2-1, with TRBD2 identical over 9 bases. The CDR3 loop spans 14 amino acids. Trimming at V came to 6 bases and at J to 3 bases, leaving 3 bases not matched to a gene. Germline V CDR1 and CDR2: LNHDA, SQIVND (reference sequence). The CDR3 protein is CASSSGRFYNEQFF. CDR3 DNA: TGTGCCAGTAGCAGCGGGAGGTTCTACAATGAGCAGTTCTTC.

The chain recombines TRBV9 with TRBJ1-1, with D perhaps TRBD1 (6 bases). The CDR3 length is 15 residues. Trimming stripped 3 bases from V and 0 bases from J, with 12 bases between. Germline values: CDR1 SGDLS, CDR2 YYNGEE. The CDR3 sequence is CASSAVTGMNTEAFF. CDR3 in DNA: TGTGCCAGCAGCGCGGTAACAGGGATGAACACTGAAGCTTTCTTT.

The chain carries TRBV6-5 and TRBJ2-5; D not resolved. Germline values: CDR1 MNHEY, CDR2 SVGAGI. The CDR3 is 11 residues long. V was pared by 8 bases and J by 5 bases, with 9 bases between. The DNA for the CDR3 is TGTGCCAGCTTCACCGGTGAGACCCAGTACTTC. This translates into CASFTGETQYF.

The chain links TRBV4-1 to TRBJ1-1; D remains unclear. Per germline, CDR1 MGHRA and CDR2 YSYEKL. Trimming removed 1 base from V and 5 bases from J, with 14 bases in between. The CDR3 spans 15 residues. Here the CDR3 reads CASSQGPTVSTEAFF. The CDR3, as DNA: TGCGCCAGCAGCCAAGGCCCTACAGTCTCGACTGAAGCTTTCTTT.

As for this clone: Within the sample, other DNA sequences also encode this same CDR3. This chain joins TRBV20-1 and TRBJ1-1, with D perhaps TRBD1 (6 bases). The V end was cut by 0 bases, the J end by 8 bases, with 7 bases between. This CDR3 has 11 residues. Germline V CDR1 and CDR2: DFQATT, SNEGSKA (reference sequence). The CDR3 bases are TGCAGTGCTAGAGAGGACAGAGAAGCTTTCTTT. It specifies CSAREDREAFF.

The chain joins TRBV6-4 to TRBJ2-1; 9 bases line up with TRBD2. The V and J ends lost 0 bases and 7 bases, in that order; junction bases with no gene match: 4. Germline values: CDR1 MRHNA, CDR2 SNTAGT. The CDR3 runs 15 residues. The CDR3 coding sequence is TGTGCCAGCAGTGACTCAACTAGCGGGCCAAATGAGCAGTTCTTC. Its protein product is CASSDSTSGPNEQFF.

The chain joins TRBV28 to TRBJ2-7, with TRBD2 identical over 9 bases. The CDR3 contains 15 residues. With 4 bases clipped from V and 4 bases from J, the junction kept 8 bases outside the gene matches. Germline V gene data show CDR1 as MDHEN and CDR2 as SYDVKM. CDR3 loop: CASSSGLAAGYEQYF. CDR3 nucleotides: TGTGCCAGCAGTTCGGGACTAGCCGCTGGATACGAGCAGTACTTC.

This clone was recorded only once. Other DNA sequences from this sample encode an identical CDR3 as well. V usage is TRBV30 and J usage is TRBJ2-1; the D gene is possibly TRBD1 (5 bases). This CDR3 comprises 13 residues. Trimming pared 1 base from V and 2 bases from J, leaving 6 bases between. From germline, CDR1 is GTSNPN and CDR2 SVGIG (reference sequence). DNA for the CDR3: TGTGCCTGGAGTGGGGGCCCCTACAATGAGCAGTTCTTC. Its protein is CAWSGGPYNEQFF.

The chain couples TRBV7-9 to TRBJ1-5, with 8 bases matching TRBD1. Trimming at V came to 5 bases and at J to 0 bases, leaving 12 bases not matched to a gene. CDR1 and CDR2 from the germline V gene are SEHNR and FQNEAQ (reference sequence). The CDR3 spans 18 residues. The CDR3 DNA sequence: TGTGCCAGCAGCCCAGCACGAGGACAGGGTTATAGCAATCAGCCCCAGCATTTT. Its protein is CASSPARGQGYSNQPQHF.

This chain joins TRBV27 and TRBJ1-2; D is uncertain. Germline lookup yields CDR1 MNHEY and CDR2 SMNVEV (reference sequence). Trimming took off 3 bases at V and 2 bases at J, with 7 bases between the two ends. The CDR3 spans 13 residues. CDR3 in amino acids: CASSLTGNYGYTF. Written as DNA, the CDR3 is TGTGCCAGCAGTTTGACGGGAAACTATGGCTACACCTTC.

Notes on this clone: One junction end disagrees with the germline gene, perhaps due to a read error. V usage is TRBV7-9 and J usage is TRBJ1-5; TRBD1 is a possible D gene (6 bases). CDR1 and CDR2 from the germline V gene are SEHNR and FQNEAQ (reference sequence). The CDR3 runs 14 residues. Here the CDR3 DNA reads TGTTCCAGCAGCTATTCCCAGGGGAATCAGCCCCAGCATTTT. Residues: CSSSYSQGNQPQHF. The variable domain in full, with the rest retrieved from reference TRBV7-9 and TRBJ1-5, is DTGVSQNPRHKITKRGQNVTFRCDPISEHNRLYWYRQTLGQGPEFLTYFQNEAQLEKSRLLSDRFSAERPKGSFSTLEIQRTEQGDSAMYLCSSSYSQGNQPQHFGDGTRLSIL.